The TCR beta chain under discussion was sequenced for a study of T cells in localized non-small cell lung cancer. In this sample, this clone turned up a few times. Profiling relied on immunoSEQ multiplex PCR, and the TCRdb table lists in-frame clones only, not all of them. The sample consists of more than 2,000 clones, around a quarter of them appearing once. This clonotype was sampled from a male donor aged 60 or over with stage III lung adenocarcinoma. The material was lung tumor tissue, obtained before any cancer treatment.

The CDR3 here is CSVEPGSNTGELFF. The DNA for the CDR3 is TGCAGCGTTGAGCCAGGGTCGAACACCGGGGAGCTGTTTTTT. This sequence joins TRBV29-1 and TRBJ2-2; a weak D match, TRBD1 (5 bases). Per the germline V gene, CDR1 is SQVTM and CDR2 is ANQGSEA. V was shortened by 3 bases and J by 0 bases, with 8 bases between the two germline ends. The CDR3 has 14 amino acids.